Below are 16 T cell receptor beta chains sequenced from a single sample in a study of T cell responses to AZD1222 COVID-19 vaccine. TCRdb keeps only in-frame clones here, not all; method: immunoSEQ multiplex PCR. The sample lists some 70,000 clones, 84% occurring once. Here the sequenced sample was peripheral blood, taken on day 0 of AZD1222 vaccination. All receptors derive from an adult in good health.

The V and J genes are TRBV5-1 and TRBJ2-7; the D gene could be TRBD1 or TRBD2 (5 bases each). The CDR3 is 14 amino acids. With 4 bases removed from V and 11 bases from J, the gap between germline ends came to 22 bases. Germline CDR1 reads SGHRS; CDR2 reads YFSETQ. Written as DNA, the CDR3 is TGCGCCAGCAGCCAAGGGACGCATGGGGTTTTTGAGTACTTC. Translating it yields CASSQGTHGVFEYF. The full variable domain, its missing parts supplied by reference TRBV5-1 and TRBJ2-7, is KAGVTQTPRYLIKTRGQQVTLSCSPISGHRSVSWYQQTPGQGLQFLFEYFSETQRNKGNFPGRFSGRQFSNSRSEMNVSTLELGDSALYLCASSQGTHGVFEYFGPGTRLTVT.

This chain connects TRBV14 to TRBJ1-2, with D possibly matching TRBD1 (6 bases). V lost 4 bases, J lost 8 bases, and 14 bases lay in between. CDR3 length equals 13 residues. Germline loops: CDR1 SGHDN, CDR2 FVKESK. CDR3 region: CASSPDRTKGYTF. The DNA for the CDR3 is TGTGCCAGCAGCCCCGACAGGACTAAAGGCTACACCTTC.

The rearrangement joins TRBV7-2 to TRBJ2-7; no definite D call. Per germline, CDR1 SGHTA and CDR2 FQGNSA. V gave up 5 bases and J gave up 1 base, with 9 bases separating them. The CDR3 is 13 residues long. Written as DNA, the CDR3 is TGTGCCAGCAGCATTCAGAAATCCTACGAGCAGTACTTC. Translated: CASSIQKSYEQYF.

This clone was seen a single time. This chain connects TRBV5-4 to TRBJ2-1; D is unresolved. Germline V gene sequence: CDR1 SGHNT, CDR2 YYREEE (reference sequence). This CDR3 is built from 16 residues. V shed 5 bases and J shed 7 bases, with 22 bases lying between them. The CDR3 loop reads CASRDPRAGKWNEQFF. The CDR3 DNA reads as TGTGCCAGCAGAGACCCCCGGGCAGGTAAATGGAATGAGCAGTTCTTC.

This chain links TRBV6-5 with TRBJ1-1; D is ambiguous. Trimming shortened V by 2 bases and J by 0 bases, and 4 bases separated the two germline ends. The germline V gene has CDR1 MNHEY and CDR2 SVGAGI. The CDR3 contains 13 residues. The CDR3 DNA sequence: TGTGCCAGCAGTTACACAGTGAACACTGAAGCTTTCTTT. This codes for CASSYTVNTEAFF.

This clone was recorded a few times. CDR3 in amino acids: CASSQDVLVGRVQNSGNTIYF. The CDR3 DNA reads as TGTGCCAGCAGCCAAGATGTTTTGGTTGGCAGGGTTCAGAACTCTGGAAACACCATATATTTT. V gene TRBV3-1 (or the pseudogene TRBV3-2) combines with J gene TRBJ1-3; the D gene is possibly TRBD1 (5 bases). Trimming stripped 0 bases from V and 0 bases from J, with 24 bases between. Germline values: CDR1 LGHDT, CDR2 YNNKEL (reference sequence). The CDR3 sequence is 21 residues long.

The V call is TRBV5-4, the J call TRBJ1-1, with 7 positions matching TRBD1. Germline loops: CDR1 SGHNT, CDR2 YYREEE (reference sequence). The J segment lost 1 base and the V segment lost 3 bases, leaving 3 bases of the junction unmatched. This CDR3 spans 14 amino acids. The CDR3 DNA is TGTGCCAGCAGCTCGGGACAGACGAACACTGAAGCTTTCTTT. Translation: CASSSGQTNTEAFF.

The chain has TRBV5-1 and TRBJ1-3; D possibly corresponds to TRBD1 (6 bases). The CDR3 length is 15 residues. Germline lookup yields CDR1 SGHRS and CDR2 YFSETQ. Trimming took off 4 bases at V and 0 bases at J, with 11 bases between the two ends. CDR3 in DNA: TGCGCCAGCAGCCCACAGGGTGACTCTGGAAACACCATATATTTT. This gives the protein CASSPQGDSGNTIYF.

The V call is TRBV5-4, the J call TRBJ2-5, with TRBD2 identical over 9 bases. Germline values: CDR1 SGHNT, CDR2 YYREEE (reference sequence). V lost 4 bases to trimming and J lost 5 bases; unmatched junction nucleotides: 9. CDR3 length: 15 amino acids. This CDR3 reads CASSGGGASGETQYF. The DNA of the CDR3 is TGTGCCAGCAGCGGCGGGGGGGCGTCTGGGGAGACCCAGTACTTC.

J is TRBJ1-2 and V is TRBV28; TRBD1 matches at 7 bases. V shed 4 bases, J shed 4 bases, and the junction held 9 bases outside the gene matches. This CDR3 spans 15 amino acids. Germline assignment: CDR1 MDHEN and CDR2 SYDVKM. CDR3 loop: CASSSPGDRVYGYTF. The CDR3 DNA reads TGTGCCAGCAGTTCGCCGGGGGACAGAGTCTATGGCTACACCTTC.

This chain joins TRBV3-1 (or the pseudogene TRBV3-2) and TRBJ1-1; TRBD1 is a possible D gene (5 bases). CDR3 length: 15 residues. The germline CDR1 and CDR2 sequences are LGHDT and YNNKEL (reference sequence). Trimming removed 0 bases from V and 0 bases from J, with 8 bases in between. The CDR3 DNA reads TGTGCCAGCAGCCAAGAACCCAGGGTGAACACTGAAGCTTTCTTT. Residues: CASSQEPRVNTEAFF.

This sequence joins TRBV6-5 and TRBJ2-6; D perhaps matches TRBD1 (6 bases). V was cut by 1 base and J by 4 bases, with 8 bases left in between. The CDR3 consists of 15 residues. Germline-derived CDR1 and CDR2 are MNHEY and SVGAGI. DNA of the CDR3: TGTGCCAGCAGTTACTTGGGGGCCGGGGCCAACGTCCTGACTTTC. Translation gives CASSYLGAGANVLTF.

This CDR3 reads CASSLIGGNGSPLHF. The DNA for the CDR3 is TGTGCCAGCAGCCTCATTGGGGGGAACGGTTCACCCCTCCACTTT. The chain combines TRBV7-3 with TRBJ1-6; D is perhaps TRBD1 (5 bases). The germline V gene encodes CDR1 SGHTA and CDR2 FQGTGA. V was shortened by 5 bases and J by 9 bases, with 17 bases between the two germline ends. The CDR3 spans 15 residues.

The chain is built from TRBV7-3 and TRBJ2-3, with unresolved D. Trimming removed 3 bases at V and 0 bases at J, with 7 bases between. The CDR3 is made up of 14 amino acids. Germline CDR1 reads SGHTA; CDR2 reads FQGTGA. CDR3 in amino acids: CASSLQSSTDTQYF. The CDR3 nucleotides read TGTGCCAGCAGCTTGCAGTCGAGCACAGATACGCAGTATTTT.

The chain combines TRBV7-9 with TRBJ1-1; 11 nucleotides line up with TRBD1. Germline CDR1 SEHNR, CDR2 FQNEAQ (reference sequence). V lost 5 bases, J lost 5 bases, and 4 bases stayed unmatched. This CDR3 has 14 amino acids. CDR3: CASSRDRGLTEAFF. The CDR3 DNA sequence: TGTGCCAGCAGCCGGGACAGGGGGTTAACTGAAGCTTTCTTT.

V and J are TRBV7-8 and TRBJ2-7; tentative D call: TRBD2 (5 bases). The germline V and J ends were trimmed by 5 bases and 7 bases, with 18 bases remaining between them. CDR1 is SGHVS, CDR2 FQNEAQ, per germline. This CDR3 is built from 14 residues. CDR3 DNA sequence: TGTGCCAGCAGCCCCCAGGAGGTTCGTAGGGAGCAGTACTTC. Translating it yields CASSPQEVRREQYF.